The clone carrying this T cell receptor (beta chain) has just a few counts. The target antigen is unknown. The sample comes from a study of cytomegalovirus exposure and HLA in healthy donors. Across the whole study: Early on, a data release was issued that held roughly 80 million unique TCRs from HLA-typed donors. Study-level points and caveats: As immune exposure information, only CMV serostatus was available. Analyses of presence/absence relied on an assumption of roughly uniform sequencing depth across donors.

CDR1 SGHDT and CDR2 YYEEEE come from the germline V gene. V lost 4 bases, J lost 3 bases, and 10 bases lay in between. CDR3 length: 13 residues. The PCR ran on 60 Vbeta and 13 Jbeta primers. Profiling relied on immunoSEQ multiplex PCR, and the TCRdb table lists in-frame clones only, not all of them. There are about 140,000 clones in the sample; 75% to 80% occur only once, and around 3.6% lies in the top ten. When sampled, the donors appeared nominally healthy, though they likely had unrecorded immune exposures. This TCR was recovered from a young man in good health and CMV-seronegative. The specimen sequenced was PBMCs. This chain connects TRBV5-6 to TRBJ1-1, with D uncertain. CDR3 sequence: CASSQFGDTEAFF. CDR3 in DNA: TGTGCCAGCAGCCAGTTTGGTGACACTGAAGCTTTCTTT.